The clone carrying this TCR beta chain was seen once. Its target is unknown. The CDR3 consists of 13 residues. The V segment lost 5 bases and the J segment 2 bases; nucleotides outside the gene matches: 3. The germline V gene encodes CDR1 LNHDA and CDR2 SQIVND (reference sequence). The primer mix had 60 Vbeta and 13 Jbeta primers. Per the original methods: The authors later counted 70 million to 85 million unique TCR beta chains, 9.5 million to 11 million of them shared. Method: immunoSEQ multiplex PCR; TCRdb's copy keeps in-frame clones and lacks some. V, J and clone size derive from that table, while D and trimming were established from the DNA sequence. The sample has 200,000 or so clones; 82% are singletons. The sample comes from a study of cytomegalovirus exposure and HLA in healthy donors. Study conclusions and caveats: When a later analysis was performed, an Asian-associated ancestry cluster reportedly had fewer N-insertions than the approximately 600-donor mean.

Source material: PBMCs. The chain combines TRBV19 with TRBJ2-7; 7 bases line up with TRBD1. The receptor comes from a woman in her thirties or forties in good health and CMV-seronegative. CDR3 in amino acids: CASSSGQPYEQYF. The CDR3 DNA is TGTGCCAGTAGTTCGGGACAGCCCTACGAGCAGTACTTC.